This TCR beta chain emerged from a study of blood T cell repertoires in COVID-19. Turning to the study itself: Italy, Spain and the United States were the sources of the convalescent and acute COVID-19 samples. T cells, B-cell-depleted T cells, or PBMCs provided the cDNA or gDNA that served as material.

As handled by the study authors: For nucleated cells, counts were estimated from reference gene primer amplification. Some clones are missing from TCRdb's copy, which holds only in-frame ones; the method was immunoSEQ multiplex PCR. The DNA gave D and trimming, while V, J and clone size come from that table. The sample carries around 140,000 clones, more than 75% recorded once. The CDR3 sequence is 16 residues long. The sample taken for sequencing was peripheral blood. The clonotype comes from a man over 45 with active COVID-19. The V gene is TRBV21-1, the J gene TRBJ1-5. TRBV21-1 is a recognized pseudogene. CDR3: CASSFRQNPGDQPQHF. For the CDR3, the DNA is TGTGCCAGCAGCTTCAGACAGAACCCGGGGGATCAGCCCCAGCATTTT.